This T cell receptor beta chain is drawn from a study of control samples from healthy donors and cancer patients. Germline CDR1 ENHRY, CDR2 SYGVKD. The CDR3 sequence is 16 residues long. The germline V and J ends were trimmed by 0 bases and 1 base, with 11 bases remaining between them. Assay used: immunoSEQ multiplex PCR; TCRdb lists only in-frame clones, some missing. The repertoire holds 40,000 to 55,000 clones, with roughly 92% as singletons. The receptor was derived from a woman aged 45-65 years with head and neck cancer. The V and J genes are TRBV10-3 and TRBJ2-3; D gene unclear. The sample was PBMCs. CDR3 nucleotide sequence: TGTGCCATCAGTGAGTCGTACGGGTTTGGCACAGATACGCAGTATTTT. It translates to CAISESYGFGTDTQYF.